These 10 T cell receptor beta chains came from one sample sequenced in a study of cytomegalovirus exposure and HLA in healthy donors. Primers: 60 Vbeta forward and 13 Jbeta reverse. TCRdb's table, derived via immunoSEQ multiplex PCR, lists solely in-frame clones and lacks some. The table lists 35,000 to 40,000 clones, about 67% of them singletons. Sequencing input: PBMCs. The source of these receptors is a man aged 30 to 45 in good health and CMV-seronegative.

The chain links TRBV6-4 to TRBJ2-1; 10 bases are shared with TRBD2. Germline V gene data show CDR1 as MRHNA and CDR2 as SNTAGT. CDR3 length equals 16 residues. V shed 2 bases, J shed 8 bases, and the junction held 9 bases outside the gene matches. The CDR3 protein is CASSDAAGTSVDEQFF. CDR3 in DNA: TGTGCCAGCAGTGACGCCGCCGGGACTAGCGTGGATGAGCAGTTCTTC.

V usage is TRBV28 and J usage is TRBJ2-7; the match to TRBD2 covers 8 bases. The length of the CDR3 is 15 residues. In germline, CDR1 is MDHEN, CDR2 SYDVKM. The V and J ends lost 3 bases and 1 base, in that order; junction bases with no gene match: 5. The CDR3 bases are TGTGCCAGCAGTTTCGGGAGGGCAGGATCCTACGAGCAGTACTTC. Its translation is CASSFGRAGSYEQYF. Looking up the rest from reference TRBV28 and TRBJ2-7 gives the full variable domain: DVKVTQSSRYLVKRTGEKVFLECVQDMDHENMFWYRQDPGLGLRLIYFSYDVKMKEKGDIPEGYSVSREKKERFSLILESASTNQTSMYLCASSFGRAGSYEQYFGPGTRLTVT.

This clone was detected only a few times. This rearrangement joins TRBV4-2 to TRBJ2-3; possible D gene TRBD2, 6 bases. This CDR3 has 14 amino acids. V shed 0 bases and J shed 5 bases, with 9 bases lying between them. In germline, CDR1 is LGHNA, CDR2 YNFKEQ. CDR3 sequence reads: CASSQDFGGDTQYF. The CDR3 nucleotides read TGTGCCAGCAGCCAAGATTTCGGGGGAGATACGCAGTATTTT.

V and J are TRBV7-6 and TRBJ2-2, with a weak D call TRBD1 (6 bases). The CDR3 is 15 amino acids. Per the germline V gene, CDR1 is SGHVS and CDR2 is FNYEAQ. With 5 bases removed from V and 4 bases from J, the gap between germline ends came to 14 bases. The CDR3 sequence: CASSPSRGVTGELFF. The DNA for the CDR3 is TGTGCCAGCAGCCCTTCCAGGGGCGTCACCGGGGAGCTGTTTTTT.

This clone has more than one count but fewer than ten. V gene TRBV2 combines with J gene TRBJ1-2, with TRBD1 matching 7 bases. The CDR3 contains 14 residues. V was clipped by 4 bases and J by 7 bases; unmatched bases: 9. The V gene's germline CDR1 is SNHLY and CDR2 FYNNEI. The CDR3: CASSGTGIARGYTF. CDR3 DNA sequence: TGTGCCAGCAGTGGGACAGGAATTGCCCGTGGCTACACCTTC.

This clone was recorded a few times. This chain uses TRBV7-9 with TRBJ2-2, with TRBD2 identical over 8 bases. Germline values: CDR1 SEHNR, CDR2 FQNEAQ (reference sequence). The junction had 11 bases not matched to a gene; V was cut back by 4 bases and J by 4 bases. The length of the CDR3 is 17 residues. The CDR3, as DNA: TGTGCCAGCAGCTCCCAAATTAGCGGGGTTTTCACCGGGGAGCTGTTTTTT. This sequence encodes CASSSQISGVFTGELFF.

The chain uses TRBV6-5 and TRBJ2-2, with no clear D. V gave up 9 bases and J gave up 3 bases, with 5 bases separating them. The CDR3 totals 11 residues. Germline V gives CDR1 MNHEY, CDR2 SVGAGI. In nucleotides, the CDR3 is TGTGCCAGTTACTACACCGGGGAGCTGTTTTTT. Translation: CASYYTGELFF.

This clone was counted once. V gene TRBV30 combines with J gene TRBJ1-5; perhaps TRBD1 as D (6 bases). The V and J ends lost 2 bases and 6 bases respectively, with 11 bases between them. This CDR3 region has 13 residues. Germline loops: CDR1 GTSNPN, CDR2 SVGIG (reference sequence). CDR3 protein: CAWSKGGRQPQHF. The CDR3, as DNA: TGTGCCTGGAGTAAGGGGGGGCGTCAGCCCCAGCATTTT.

The chain links TRBV7-8 to TRBJ1-5; D might be TRBD1 (6 bases). CDR1 and CDR2 from the germline V gene are SGHVS and FQNEAQ. The CDR3 contains 16 residues. V was clipped by 1 base and J by 1 base, with 11 bases between them. CDR3 sequence: CASSLDRALSNQPQHF. CDR3 DNA: TGTGCCAGCAGCTTAGACAGGGCGTTGAGCAATCAGCCCCAGCATTTT.

This clone appeared once. The gene calls are TRBV2 and TRBJ1-2; a weak D match, TRBD1 (5 bases). Trimming cost V 9 bases and J 1 base, with 9 bases left between them. This CDR3 is built from 12 residues. CDR1 and CDR2 from the germline V gene are SNHLY and FYNNEI. The CDR3 DNA sequence: TGTGCCAGTACGACAGATAACTATGGCTACACCTTC. As protein: CASTTDNYGYTF.